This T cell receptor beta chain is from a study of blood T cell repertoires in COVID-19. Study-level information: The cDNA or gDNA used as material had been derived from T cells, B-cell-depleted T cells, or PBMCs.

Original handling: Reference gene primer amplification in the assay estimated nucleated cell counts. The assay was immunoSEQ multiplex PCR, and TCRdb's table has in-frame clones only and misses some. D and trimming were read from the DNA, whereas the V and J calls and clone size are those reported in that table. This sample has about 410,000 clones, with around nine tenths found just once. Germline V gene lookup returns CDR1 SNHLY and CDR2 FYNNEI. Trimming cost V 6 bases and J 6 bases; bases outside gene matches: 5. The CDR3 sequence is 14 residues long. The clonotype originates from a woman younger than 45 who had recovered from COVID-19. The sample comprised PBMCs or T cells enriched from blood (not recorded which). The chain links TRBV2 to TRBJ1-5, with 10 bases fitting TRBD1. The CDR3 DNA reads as TGTGCCAGCAGACCGACAGGGGGCCGTCAGCCCCAGCATTTT. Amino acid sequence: CASRPTGGRQPQHF.